In this sample, the clone carrying this T cell receptor (beta chain) turned up a few times. Its antigen is unknown. The sample belongs to a study of brain metastases from non-small cell lung cancer. The study's findings and limits: Fewer infiltrating T cells were found in brain metastases than primaries. Compared with their matched primary tumors, 60% to 80% of brain metastases showed expanded T-cell clones. Paired brain metastases and primary tumors largely shared TCR repertoires.

CDR3 length: 14 residues. Trimming pared 7 bases from V and 5 bases from J, leaving 12 bases between. The V gene's germline CDR1 is LNHDA and CDR2 SQIVND (reference sequence). Sequencing used immunoSEQ multiplex PCR; TCRdb keeps in-frame clones, though not all of them. This sample yields 4,000 to 5,000 clones, of which 60% to 85% are seen a single time; about 6.9% belongs to the top ten. V gene TRBV19 combines with J gene TRBJ1-6; weak D call: TRBD1 (5 bases). The sample consisted of primary lung tumor tissue. The origin of this receptor is a donor aged 40 or older with non-small cell lung cancer. The DNA of the CDR3 is TGTGCCAGTACTGGGACGGGTGATAATTCACCCCTCCACTTT. This encodes CASTGTGDNSPLHF.